This T cell receptor (beta chain) derives from a study of OX40 agonist ivuxolimab in advanced cancers. Across the study: Across the patients, intravenous ivuxolimab was delivered every 2 weeks at 0.01 to 10 mg/kg.

Measured with immunoSEQ multiplex PCR; TCRdb has only the in-frame clones, and not every one. The table has under 50,000 clones, around 92% seen once; the top ten hold approximately 9.7%. The CDR3 consists of 15 residues. With 5 bases clipped from V and 2 bases from J, the junction kept 7 bases outside the gene matches. Germline loops: CDR1 SEHNR, CDR2 FQNEAQ (reference sequence). Regarding the study as a whole: Researchers did not establish what antigens the expanded peripheral T cells target. Those patients achieving a partial response at 0.1-3.0 mg/kg showed among the lowest clonal expansion.

About this clone: The antigen is unknown.

The source was CD4+ or CD8+ T cells sorted from blood, collected in a trial of the OX40 agonist ivuxolimab. The chain uses TRBV7-9 and TRBJ2-7; TRBD2 matches at 9 bases. The source of this sequence is an adult with an advanced solid tumor such as melanoma, head and neck, liver or kidney cancer. Here the CDR3 reads CASSPSSGRPYEQYF. The CDR3 region has the DNA TGTGCCAGCAGCCCCAGTAGCGGGAGACCCTACGAGCAGTACTTC. Using reference TRBV7-9 and TRBJ2-7 for the parts outside the CDR3, the full variable domain is DTGVSQNPRHKITKRGQNVTFRCDPISEHNRLYWYRQTLGQGPEFLTYFQNEAQLEKSRLLSDRFSAERPKGSFSTLEIQRTEQGDSAMYLCASSPSSGRPYEQYFGPGTRLTVT.